The rows below give T cell receptor beta chains drawn from one sample of a study of monozygotic twins with inflammatory bowel disease. Each CDR3 protein gets one entry in TCRdb, which reprocessed the 5' RACE reads and gives no DNA. Recorded here are 300,000 to 400,000 distinct CDR3 sequences; the top ten clones represent 2.5% to 3%. Material for sequencing was blood. These TCRs come from a human donor with ulcerative colitis or Crohn's disease, or a healthy co-twin of an affected twin (not recorded which). The CDR3 runs from the conserved cysteine through the conserved F or W.

TRBJ2-7	TRBV6-5	CASSYSRQGYEQYF
TRBJ1-4	TRBV28	CASSVGGTNEKLFF
TRBJ1-1	TRBV30	CAWSVRGARTEAFF
TRBJ1-2	TRBV6-5	CVSRGPNYGYTF
TRBJ2-1	TRBV12-3/TRBV12-4	CASSPGQGHYNEQFF
TRBJ2-2	TRBV28	CASSLGTVPTGELFF
TRBJ2-6	TRBV27	CASKRGPGANVLTF
TRBJ1-2	TRBV20-1	CSADEGYGYTF
TRBJ2-1	TRBV19	CASSWNWNEQFF
TRBJ2-3	TRBV5-4	CASSLDTVGGPDTQYF
TRBJ2-5	TRBV5-1	CASSLGSSGLEETQYF
TRBJ1-5	TRBV27	CASSSGTTGRQPQHF
TRBJ2-1	TRBV18	CASELSGGNEQFF
TRBJ1-1	TRBV28	CASSPGSPTEAFF
TRBJ1-4	TRBV20-1	CSARGGRWREKLFF
TRBJ2-5	TRBV4-2	CASAKKGASGGETQYF
TRBJ1-2	TRBV12-3/TRBV12-4	CASSPSGLERYGYTF
TRBJ2-7	TRBV6-1	CASSPGTPKREQYF
TRBJ2-3	TRBV27	CASRPSGGRTDTQYF
TRBJ1-5	TRBV24-1	CATSSSGNQPQHF
TRBJ2-5	TRBV4-1	CASSHDWAEETQYF
TRBJ2-1	TRBV7-2	CASSKVFRRGLYNEQFF
TRBJ2-7	TRBV5-1	CASSFSSGSYEQYF
TRBJ2-2	TRBV2	CASSEARVIGELFF
TRBJ2-7	TRBV6-5	CASSYPGGATDEQYF